Below, 13 T cell receptor beta chains from the same sample are listed, as sequenced in a study of T-cell memory formation after mild COVID-19. TCRdb processed the 5' RACE reads anew with MiXCR; each CDR3 protein has one entry. The sample lists a few hundred thousand distinct CDR3 sequences, about a sixth occurring once. The sequenced sample was PBMCs or a T cell subset sorted from them (not recorded which). These receptors all come from a man aged 18 to 29 who had mild COVID-19 (a few samples of this study predate the infection). Cell type and time point are not known.

CDR3 region: CSALTGGPSGYTF. CDR3 sequence (DNA): TGCAGTGCTCTTACAGGGGGACCAAGCGGCTACACCTTC. The rearrangement uses TRBV20-1 and TRBJ1-2; 8 bases map to TRBD1. V was clipped by 5 bases and J by 8 bases; unmatched bases: 10. The CDR3 extends over 13 amino acids. Germline CDR1 reads DFQATT; CDR2 reads SNEGSKA (reference sequence).

This clonotype was counted ten times or more. The rearrangement uses TRBV4-3 and TRBJ2-3; unclear D gene. The CDR3 covers 16 residues. Germline assignment: CDR1 LGHNA and CDR2 YSLEER. Trimming took off 1 base at V and 11 bases at J, with 22 bases between the two ends. The CDR3, as DNA: TGCGCCAGCAGCCAAGCCCAGGCAGGAGTCCCGTCCGAGCAGTATTTT. As protein: CASSQAQAGVPSEQYF.

This clonotype came up a few times. The chain recombines TRBV7-6 with TRBJ2-3; TRBD1 or TRBD2 may be the D gene (5 bases each). Germline values: CDR1 SGHVS, CDR2 FNYEAQ. This CDR3 is built from 13 residues. V lost 5 bases, J lost 5 bases, and 11 bases lay in between. The CDR3 protein is CASSLGTRDTQYF. Here the CDR3 DNA reads TGTGCCAGCAGCCTGGGGACGCGAGATACGCAGTATTTT.

This clonotype was counted only a few times. The chain joins TRBV7-2 to TRBJ1-2, with D perhaps TRBD1 (6 bases). Germline assignment: CDR1 SGHTA and CDR2 FQGNSA. V lost 3 bases and J 6 bases, leaving 11 bases between the germline ends. This CDR3 is 13 amino acids long. The CDR3 coding sequence is TGTGCCAGCAGCTTTACACAGGGCAATGGCTACACCTTC. Protein product: CASSFTQGNGYTF.

The rearrangement uses TRBV6-6 and TRBJ2-1, with 10 bases aligning to TRBD1. CDR1 is MNHNY, CDR2 SVGAGI, per germline (reference sequence). Trimming at V came to 8 bases and at J to 7 bases, leaving 5 bases not matched to a gene. The CDR3 is made up of 13 amino acids. The CDR3 here is CASGGQGWNEQFF. The CDR3 region has the DNA TGTGCCAGCGGGGGACAGGGGTGGAATGAGCAGTTCTTC.

This clonotype turned up a few times. The rearrangement links TRBV18 to TRBJ1-1; D unresolved. V lost 4 bases and J lost 1, with 7 bases in between. CDR1 and CDR2 (germline): KGHSH, LQKENI. This CDR3 is 13 amino acids long. The CDR3 is CASSQRGNTEAFF. In nucleotides, the CDR3 is TGTGCCAGCTCACAGCGTGGGAACACTGAAGCTTTCTTT.

This clonotype was seen more than once but under ten times. This chain links TRBV2 with TRBJ1-2; D is uncertain. The CDR3 spans 12 residues. Trimming took 7 bases from V and 4 from J, leaving 10 bases between them. Germline assignment: CDR1 SNHLY and CDR2 FYNNEI. CDR3 DNA: TGTGCCAGCATAGCAGACTCCTATGGCTACACCTTC. This sequence encodes CASIADSYGYTF.

The J gene is TRBJ1-1, the V gene TRBV4-3, with TRBD1 matching 8 bases. In germline, CDR1 is LGHNA, CDR2 YSLEER. This CDR3 spans 14 amino acids. Trimming took 2 bases from V and 11 from J; bases not matched to a gene: 10. CDR3 nucleotides: TGCGCCAGCAGCCAATTTACAAACCGGGACAGGGCTTTCTTT. Encoded protein: CASSQFTNRDRAFF.

In DNA, the CDR3 is TGTGCCAGCAGCTTATTTCGGTACAGGGTTAGGGAGCAGTACTTC. Translation: CASSLFRYRVREQYF. The chain combines TRBV7-2 with TRBJ2-7; the D gene is possibly TRBD1 (6 bases). The germline CDR1 and CDR2 sequences are SGHTA and FQGNSA. This CDR3 has 15 amino acids. Between the trimmed V and J ends, which lost 2 bases and 7 bases, there was a span of 18 bases.

This clonotype has just a few counts. V usage is TRBV5-1 and J usage is TRBJ1-4; TRBD1 might be the D (5 bases). The germline V gene has CDR1 SGHRS and CDR2 YFSETQ. The CDR3 runs 14 residues. The V and J ends lost 2 bases and 7 bases respectively, with 12 bases between them. The CDR3 sequence: CASSFGTWGEKLFF. The CDR3 coding sequence is TGCGCCAGCAGCTTCGGGACTTGGGGTGAAAAACTGTTTTTT.

Only a few counts were recorded for this clonotype. The genes are TRBV2 and TRBJ1-5; 9 bases are a match to TRBD1. Germline lookup yields CDR1 SNHLY and CDR2 FYNNEI. The CDR3 consists of 14 residues. The V segment lost 6 bases and the J segment 5 bases; nucleotides outside the gene matches: 5. The CDR3 sequence: CASSSTGGDQPQHF. CDR3 in DNA: TGTGCCAGCAGCTCGACAGGGGGTGATCAGCCCCAGCATTTT.

The table lists this clonotype with a few counts. The rearrangement links TRBV20-1 to TRBJ2-2; no definite D call. The CDR3 totals 11 residues. Germline V gene sequence: CDR1 DFQATT, CDR2 SNEGSKA (reference sequence). The V end was cut by 1 base, the J end by 7 bases, with 4 bases between. The CDR3 DNA follows: TGCAGTGCTAGAGGGGTCGGGGAGCTGTTTTTT. This gives the protein CSARGVGELFF.

CDR3 sequence: CASSVDRSPVDPFF. The CDR3 DNA reads as TGTGCCAGCAGCGTAGACAGGTCCCCCGTAGATCCGTTCTTC. J is TRBJ2-1 and V is TRBV7-2; D might be TRBD1 (6 bases). Looked up from germline, CDR1 is SGHTA and CDR2 is FQGNSA. Trimming shortened V by 5 bases and J by 15 bases, and 23 bases separated the two germline ends. This CDR3 contains 14 residues.